This entry features one T cell receptor beta chain sequence. Antigen unknown. The sample belongs to a study of graft-versus-host responses after intestinal transplantation. From germline, CDR1 is MDHEN and CDR2 SYDVKM. This CDR3 has 12 residues. The V and J ends lost 4 bases and 1 base respectively, with 4 bases between them. Data came from immunoSEQ multiplex PCR; TCRdb stores just in-frame clones and leaves some out. The table has around 88,000 clones, over 80% seen once. V gene TRBV28 combines with J gene TRBJ1-1; D is undetermined. The TCR sequence derives from a human donor who received an intestinal transplant. The source material was unstimulated CD8+ T cells sorted from spleen or lymph node cells, sampled before intestinal transplant. In DNA, the CDR3 is TGTGCCAGCAGTTATGAGAACACTGAAGCTTTCTTT. Translation: CASSYENTEAFF.